This T cell receptor beta chain was captured by sequencing in a study of shared clonotypes between healthy human individuals. This table comes from immunoSEQ multiplex PCR, and its TCRdb copy is limited to in-frame clones, with some not included. The table includes around 510,000 clones, roughly 95% detected once. Unmatched junction bases numbered 24, after V lost 6 bases and J lost 8 bases. Germline V gives CDR1 ENHRY, CDR2 SYGVKD. The CDR3 has 19 residues. This clonotype was obtained from a woman in her 30s in good health. This chain links TRBV10-3 with TRBJ1-3; TRBD1 matches 8 bases. The sequencing sample was made of naive CD4+ T cells sorted from blood. Subset noted: CD45RA+ positively selected. The CDR3 loop reads CAIRAVLGGQGAEVDTIYF. The DNA for the CDR3 is TGTGCCATCAGAGCAGTTTTAGGAGGGCAGGGGGCCGAAGTTGACACCATATATTTT.